Each of the 31 T cell receptor beta chains below was sequenced from the same sample in a study of blood T cell repertoires in COVID-19. Profiled with immunoSEQ multiplex PCR; TCRdb holds only in-frame clones, not every one. Altogether 90,000 to 100,000 clones are present, roughly 85% being singletons, with the ten largest covering about 5%. Sample: peripheral blood. The receptors shown here come from a man aged 65-85 years with acute or convalescent COVID-19.

This chain joins TRBV11-2 and TRBJ2-5, with D possibly matching TRBD2 (5 bases). This CDR3 has 16 amino acids. CDR1 is SGHAT, CDR2 FQNNGV, per germline. V was cut by 5 bases and J by 5 bases, with 21 bases left in between. CDR3 in DNA: TGTGCCAGCAGCAAAGCCCGGGCCAAGAGAGGGGAGACCCAGTACTTC. Translated: CASSKARAKRGETQYF.

The chain has TRBV5-4 and TRBJ2-5, with 12 bases matching TRBD2. CDR3 length equals 16 residues. Germline trimming cut 4 bases from V and 1 base from J; bases unmatched to any gene: 5. Per germline, CDR1 SGHNT and CDR2 YYREEE (reference sequence). CDR3 DNA sequence: TGTGCCAGCAGCCCTACTAGCGGGGGGTTCCAAGAGACCCAGTACTTC. Amino acids: CASSPTSGGFQETQYF.

The chain carries TRBV9 and TRBJ1-6; TRBD1 agrees at 8 bases. J was trimmed by 7 bases and V by 2 bases; bases with no gene match: 5. Germline-derived CDR1 and CDR2 are SGDLS and YYNGEE. This CDR3 region has 15 residues. The DNA for the CDR3 is TGTGCCAGCAGCGTGACAGGGGCAGAGAATTCACCCCTCCACTTT. Translated, it gives CASSVTGAENSPLHF.

This sequence joins TRBV2 and TRBJ1-3, with D perhaps matching TRBD1 (5 bases). Germline CDR1 reads SNHLY; CDR2 reads FYNNEI. V lost 9 bases and J lost 0, with 9 bases in between. The CDR3 has 13 amino acids. This CDR3 is CASGHSSGNTIYF. The CDR3 DNA reads as TGTGCCAGTGGACATTCCTCTGGAAACACCATATATTTT.

There are a few counts of this clone. V and J are TRBV7-2 and TRBJ1-3, with a possible D match to TRBD1 (6 bases). The CDR3 has 16 residues. Germline V gene lookup returns CDR1 SGHTA and CDR2 FQGNSA. Trimming stripped 1 base from V and 3 bases from J, with 13 bases between. CDR3: CASSLVGGRGGNTIYF. The CDR3 bases are TGTGCCAGCAGCTTAGTCGGGGGGCGAGGTGGAAACACCATATATTTT.

V gene TRBV5-1 combines with J gene TRBJ2-5, with TRBD2 matching over 11 bases. With 0 bases clipped from V and 1 base from J, the junction kept 2 bases outside the gene matches. The CDR3 is made up of 16 amino acids. Germline V gene lookup returns CDR1 SGHRS and CDR2 YFSETQ. In DNA, the CDR3 is TGCGCCAGCAGCTTGGACACTAGCGGGGGCCAAGAGACCCAGTACTTC. Encoded protein: CASSLDTSGGQETQYF. Drawing the rest from reference TRBV5-1 and TRBJ2-5, the complete variable domain is KAGVTQTPRYLIKTRGQQVTLSCSPISGHRSVSWYQQTPGQGLQFLFEYFSETQRNKGNFPGRFSGRQFSNSRSEMNVSTLELGDSALYLCASSLDTSGGQETQYFGPGTRLLVL.

This chain joins TRBV11-1 and TRBJ2-2; perhaps TRBD2 as D (5 bases). With 0 bases removed from V and 5 bases from J, the gap between germline ends came to 7 bases. CDR3 length: 14 amino acids. The V gene's germline CDR1 is SGHAT and CDR2 FQDESV (reference sequence). CDR3 DNA sequence: TGTGCCAGCAGCTTAGCCCGCGGGACCGGGGAGCTGTTTTTT. Translated, it gives CASSLARGTGELFF.

This chain uses TRBV11-1 with TRBJ2-7, with a possible D match to TRBD2 (6 bases). Trimming removed 0 bases at V and 5 bases at J, with 14 bases between. CDR3 size: 15 residues. Germline V gene sequence: CDR1 SGHAT, CDR2 FQDESV (reference sequence). This CDR3 is CASSLAETGVNEQYF. In DNA form, the CDR3 reads TGTGCCAGCAGCTTAGCGGAGACGGGGGTCAACGAGCAGTACTTC. The full variable domain, with the rest looked up from reference TRBV11-1 and TRBJ2-7, is EAEVAQSPRYKITEKSQAVAFWCDPISGHATLYWYRQILGQGPELLVQFQDESVVDDSQLPKDRFSAERLKGVDSTLKIQPAELGDSAMYLCASSLAETGVNEQYFGPGTRLTVT.

The chain combines TRBV7-2 with TRBJ1-3; 8 nucleotides align to TRBD1. CDR1 and CDR2 (germline): SGHTA, FQGNSA. The trim removed 7 bases at V and 6 bases at J, leaving 11 bases unmatched. The CDR3 is 15 residues long. CDR3 in DNA: TGTGCCAGCACCGTTCGACAGGGGATTTTAAACACCATATATTTT. Translated, it gives CASTVRQGILNTIYF.

The V call is TRBV2, the J call TRBJ1-6; the D gene is possibly TRBD1 (6 bases). CDR3 length equals 14 residues. Germline CDR1 and CDR2: SNHLY and FYNNEI. Trimming removed 1 base from V and 10 bases from J, with 11 bases in between. The CDR3 loop is CASSEGQGRSPLHF. CDR3 nucleotides: TGTGCCAGCAGTGAAGGTCAGGGGCGATCACCCCTCCACTTT.

This clone showed up just once. The chain couples TRBV4-1 to TRBJ2-1; D not resolved. The V end lost 0 bases, the J end lost 9 bases, and 9 bases lay between the germline ends. Germline lookup yields CDR1 MGHRA and CDR2 YSYEKL. The CDR3 is 13 amino acids. The CDR3 here is CASSQDQDGEQFF. CDR3 coding DNA: TGCGCCAGCAGCCAAGATCAGGATGGTGAGCAGTTCTTC.

The rearrangement uses TRBV19 and TRBJ2-7; 11 positions agree with TRBD2. Trimming cost V 5 bases and J 4 bases; bases outside gene matches: 4. The CDR3 has 14 amino acids. CDR1 and CDR2 from the germline V gene are LNHDA and SQIVND (reference sequence). This CDR3 reads CASSSLAGAYEQYF. The CDR3 DNA reads TGTGCCAGTAGTTCACTAGCGGGGGCTTACGAGCAGTACTTC. Combining the CDR3 with reference TRBV19 and TRBJ2-7 gives the whole variable domain DGGITQSPKYLFRKEGQNVTLSCEQNLNHDAMYWYRQDPGQGLRLIYYSQIVNDFQKGDIAEGYSVSREKKESFPLTVTSAQKNPTAFYLCASSSLAGAYEQYFGPGTRLTVT.

The V call is TRBV10-2, the J call TRBJ2-7; D remains ambiguous. Germline V gene lookup returns CDR1 WSHSY and CDR2 SAAADI. V shed 6 bases and J shed 4 bases, with 10 bases lying between them. This CDR3 spans 12 amino acids. The CDR3 protein is CASSALGYEQYV. CDR3 bases: TGCGCCAGCAGCGCCCTCGGGTACGAGCAGTACGTC.

The chain is built from TRBV3-1 (or the pseudogene TRBV3-2) and TRBJ2-7, with 9 bases fitting TRBD1. This CDR3 spans 14 amino acids. Trimming took 3 bases from V and 6 from J; bases not matched to a gene: 6. Germline V lookup: CDR1 LGHDT, CDR2 YNNKEL (reference sequence). CDR3 DNA: TGTGCCAGCAGCCAGGGGGGACAGGGCGGCGAGCAGTACTTC. It codes for CASSQGGQGGEQYF.

The chain joins TRBV5-1 to TRBJ2-3, with D unresolved. With 0 bases removed from V and 2 bases from J, the gap between germline ends came to 7 bases. The CDR3 is 14 amino acids. From germline, CDR1 is SGHRS and CDR2 YFSETQ. CDR3 residues: CASSLGDSTDTQYF. The CDR3 DNA reads as TGCGCCAGCAGCTTGGGCGACTCCACAGATACGCAGTATTTT. Full variable domain (missing parts from reference TRBV5-1 and TRBJ2-3): KAGVTQTPRYLIKTRGQQVTLSCSPISGHRSVSWYQQTPGQGLQFLFEYFSETQRNKGNFPGRFSGRQFSNSRSEMNVSTLELGDSALYLCASSLGDSTDTQYFGPGTRLTVL.

This clone was counted only a few times. The V and J genes are TRBV7-2 and TRBJ2-5, with D possibly matching TRBD2 (5 bases). Deletions cut 5 bases from V and 6 bases from J, with 13 bases between. CDR1 SGHTA and CDR2 FQGNSA come from the germline V gene. The CDR3 has 13 residues. The DNA of the CDR3 is TGTGCCAGCAGCCTCGGACTGGGTAAGACCCAGTACTTC. Amino acid sequence: CASSLGLGKTQYF.

This rearrangement joins TRBV3-1 (or the pseudogene TRBV3-2) to TRBJ1-6, with 7 nucleotides matching TRBD1. From germline, CDR1 is LGHDT and CDR2 YNNKEL (reference sequence). Trimming took 1 base from V and 10 from J; bases not matched to a gene: 7. The CDR3 consists of 15 residues. CDR3 nucleotides: TGTGCCAGCAGCCAAGTGACAGGGACGAGCTCACCCCTCCACTTT. Its translation: CASSQVTGTSSPLHF.

The chain employs TRBV2 and TRBJ1-5; TRBD1 aligns across 10 bases. Unmatched junction bases numbered 5, after V lost 6 bases and J lost 6 bases. CDR1 and CDR2 (germline): SNHLY, FYNNEI. This CDR3 has 14 amino acids. Written as DNA, the CDR3 is TGTGCCAGCAGCCCGGACAGGGGGGGTCAGCCCCAGCATTTT. Translation: CASSPDRGGQPQHF.

The J gene is TRBJ1-5, the V gene TRBV6-1; possibly TRBD1 for D (6 bases). Trimming took off 0 bases at V and 5 bases at J, with 14 bases between the two ends. Per germline, CDR1 MNHNS and CDR2 SASEGT. This CDR3 comprises 16 residues. The chain's CDR3 is CASSEAVGGGDQPQHF. The CDR3 DNA reads TGTGCCAGCAGTGAAGCGGTGGGGGGGGGCGATCAGCCCCAGCATTTT.

V and J are TRBV27 and TRBJ1-4; D perhaps matches TRBD1 (6 bases). This CDR3 is built from 15 residues. CDR1 is MNHEY, CDR2 SMNVEV, per germline (reference sequence). The V gene lost 4 bases and the J gene lost 1 base, with 10 bases spanning the gap. CDR3 coding DNA: TGTGCCAGCAGTTCAAACAGGGTAACTAATGAAAAACTGTTTTTT. This gives the protein CASSSNRVTNEKLFF.

Here the CDR3 DNA reads TGCGCCAGCAGCTACGGAGGGGCAGGGGGTAATTCACCCCTCCACTTT. As protein: CASSYGGAGGNSPLHF. The V call is TRBV5-1, the J call TRBJ1-6, with 7 bases matching TRBD1. The CDR3 has 16 residues. V trimming: 3 bases; J trimming: 6 bases; junction bases outside the gene matches: 9. Germline V gene lookup returns CDR1 SGHRS and CDR2 YFSETQ.

In this sample, this clone turned up once. The chain recombines TRBV30 with TRBJ1-6, with D unclear. The CDR3 runs 12 residues. Germline assignment: CDR1 GTSNPN and CDR2 SVGIG (reference sequence). Trimming removed 3 bases from V and 8 bases from J, with 8 bases in between. The CDR3 DNA is TGTGCCTGGAGGGGTGAGGATTCACCCCTCCACTTT. Protein: CAWRGEDSPLHF. Drawing the rest from reference TRBV30 and TRBJ1-6, the complete variable domain is SQTIHQWPATLVQPVGSPLSLECTVEGTSNPNLYWYRQAAGRGLQLLFYSVGIGQISSEVPQNLSASRPQDRQFILSSKKLLLSDSGFYLCAWRGEDSPLHFGNGTRLTVT.

Here the CDR3 reads CASSPNRGNYGYTF. CDR3 in DNA: TGTGCCAGCAGTCCCAACAGGGGGAACTATGGCTACACCTTC. The chain links TRBV28 to TRBJ1-2; 8 bases fit TRBD1. Germline V lookup: CDR1 MDHEN, CDR2 SYDVKM. V was pared by 5 bases and J by 2 bases, with 4 bases of the junction left unmatched. The CDR3 totals 14 residues.

The chain recombines TRBV18 with TRBJ2-5; 15 nucleotides align to TRBD2. This CDR3 region has 20 residues. Germline V gives CDR1 KGHSH, CDR2 LQKENI. Trimming removed 1 base from V and 1 base from J; junction bases left unmatched: 10. The CDR3 reads CASSPLSTGLAGGIQETQYF. As DNA, the CDR3 is TGTGCCAGCTCACCACTCAGCACGGGACTAGCGGGGGGTATCCAAGAGACCCAGTACTTC.

V is TRBV2 and J is TRBJ2-1; 7 nucleotides line up with TRBD2. The CDR3 contains 13 residues. Germline lookup yields CDR1 SNHLY and CDR2 FYNNEI. Trimming cost V 6 bases and J 5 bases; bases outside gene matches: 4. CDR3 coding DNA: TGTGCCAGCAGGAGGGACTACAACAATGAGCAGTTCTTC. This translates into CASRRDYNNEQFF.

This chain connects TRBV5-5 to TRBJ1-2; weak D call: TRBD1 (5 bases). The CDR3 runs to 13 residues. CDR1 SGHKS and CDR2 YYEKEE come from the germline V gene (reference sequence). The V end lost 2 bases, the J end lost 3 bases, and 8 bases lay between the germline ends. The CDR3 sequence is CASSFVGDYGYTF. CDR3 nucleotide sequence: TGTGCCAGCAGCTTTGTAGGGGACTATGGCTACACCTTC.

The V call is TRBV2, the J call TRBJ1-6; the match to TRBD1 covers 7 bases. The CDR3 is made up of 15 amino acids. Germline CDR1 and CDR2: SNHLY and FYNNEI. V trimming: 6 bases; J trimming: 6 bases; junction bases outside the gene matches: 8. The CDR3 sequence is CASSTTGTSNSPLHF. The CDR3 bases are TGTGCCAGCAGCACGACAGGGACGAGTAATTCACCCCTCCACTTT.

The chain combines TRBV7-9 with TRBJ2-7; 9 bases are shared with TRBD1. Germline CDR1 is SEHNR and CDR2 is FQNEAQ (reference sequence). The J segment lost 3 bases and the V segment lost 5 bases, leaving 11 bases of the junction unmatched. CDR3 length equals 16 residues. The CDR3 loop reads CASSLDVGTGYYEQYF. The CDR3 bases are TGTGCCAGCAGCCTCGATGTAGGGACAGGGTACTACGAGCAGTACTTC.

The chain combines TRBV15 with TRBJ2-1; possible D gene TRBD2, 7 bases. The germline V and J ends were trimmed by 5 bases and 3 bases, with 17 bases remaining between them. The CDR3 has 16 residues. CDR1 LNHNV and CDR2 YYDKDF come from the germline V gene (reference sequence). The CDR3 loop reads CATSLTSRGNYNEQFF. CDR3 nucleotide sequence: TGTGCCACCAGCTTGACTAGCAGGGGCAACTACAATGAGCAGTTCTTC.

The gene calls are TRBV5-4 and TRBJ1-2; TRBD1 is a possible D gene (5 bases). The V and J ends lost 5 bases and 8 bases respectively, with 16 bases between them. Germline V gene lookup returns CDR1 SGHNT and CDR2 YYREEE (reference sequence). CDR3 length: 13 residues. This chain's CDR3 is CASRPGPGGGYTF. In nucleotides, the CDR3 is TGTGCCAGCAGACCAGGGCCGGGGGGGGGCTACACCTTC.

This clone showed up just once. This chain links TRBV9 with TRBJ2-5; D is uncertain. The CDR3 is 15 amino acids. Germline lookup yields CDR1 SGDLS and CDR2 YYNGEE. V was pared by 0 bases and J by 5 bases, with 14 bases between. CDR3 DNA: TGTGCCAGCAGCGTAGGTCCGGCCCAGGTCGAGACCCAGTACTTC. Translation: CASSVGPAQVETQYF.